What follows are 22 T cell receptor beta chains derived from one specimen sequenced in a study of T cells after yellow fever vaccination. Using its own MiXCR run on the 5' RACE reads, TCRdb lists one record per CDR3 protein. The sample includes hundreds of thousands of distinct CDR3 sequences, 15% to 20% of them seen just once. The sequencing here drew on PBMCs, taken 15 days after the yellow fever booster vaccination. Receptors were obtained from a man younger than 45 who received the YFV17D yellow fever vaccine.

The CDR3 DNA follows: TGTGCCAGCAGTTACTCGATCCGGGACAGGGGGCTGGAGACCCAGTACTTC. This encodes CASSYSIRDRGLETQYF. The V call is TRBV6-2 or TRBV6-3, the J call TRBJ2-5, with 12 bases matching TRBD1. Germline V gene lookup returns CDR1 MNHEY and CDR2 SVGEGT. The J segment lost 5 bases and the V segment lost 0 bases, leaving 7 bases of the junction unmatched. This CDR3 has 17 amino acids.

This clonotype was seen a few times. V is TRBV7-2 and J is TRBJ2-5, with D unresolved. The CDR3 is 15 residues long. Deletions cut 0 bases from V and 5 bases from J, with 13 bases between. Germline V gene lookup returns CDR1 SGHTA and CDR2 FQGNSA. DNA for the CDR3: TGTGCCAGCAGCTTAGCGCTTTGGTCTCGGGAGACCCAGTACTTC. This translates into CASSLALWSRETQYF.

The table lists this clonotype with a count of one. This chain links TRBV7-2 with TRBJ2-7, with 7 nucleotides matching TRBD2. CDR3 length: 13 amino acids. After removal of 3 bases from V and 6 bases from J, the junction contained 5 bases not matched to a gene. Looked up from germline, CDR1 is SGHTA and CDR2 is FQGNSA. The CDR3 DNA follows: TGTGCCAGCAGCTTGCCCGGGAGGTCCGAGCAGTACTTC. Translation gives CASSLPGRSEQYF.

The J gene is TRBJ2-5, the V gene TRBV20-1, with D possibly TRBD2 on 7 matching bases. Trimming shortened V by 2 bases and J by 3 bases, and 16 bases separated the two germline ends. Per germline, CDR1 DFQATT and CDR2 SNEGSKA (reference sequence). The CDR3 runs to 15 residues. CDR3: CSARRGALVKETQYF. DNA of the CDR3: TGCAGTGCTAGACGGGGGGCGCTAGTCAAAGAGACCCAGTACTTC.

This clonotype was detected only a few times. This chain uses TRBV24-1 with TRBJ1-5; D ambiguous. The V end was cut by 6 bases, the J end by 4 bases, with 12 bases between. The germline V gene has CDR1 KGHDR and CDR2 SFDVKD. The CDR3 covers 14 residues. CDR3 DNA sequence: TGTGCCACCAGTAGTATTTACGATAATCAGCCCCAGCATTTT. Amino acid sequence: CATSSIYDNQPQHF.

This clonotype was picked up a small number of times. The V and J genes are TRBV29-1 and TRBJ2-1; 10 nucleotides agree with TRBD2. Per germline, CDR1 SQVTM and CDR2 ANQGSEA. V shed 6 bases, J shed 0 bases, and the junction held 8 bases outside the gene matches. The CDR3 is 16 amino acids. CDR3 sequence reads: CSVNEGTSASYNEQFF. CDR3 nucleotide sequence: TGCAGCGTGAATGAGGGGACTAGCGCCTCCTACAATGAGCAGTTCTTC.

This clonotype came up a few times. The chain links TRBV20-1 to TRBJ2-7; weak D call: TRBD2 (5 bases). CDR1 DFQATT and CDR2 SNEGSKA come from the germline V gene (reference sequence). CDR3 length: 13 residues. Trimming cost V 4 bases and J 3 bases, with 13 bases left between them. CDR3 sequence: CSAKDLADYEQYF. CDR3 nucleotides: TGCAGTGCTAAAGACCTAGCAGACTACGAGCAGTACTTC.

This clonotype was detected ten times or more. This rearrangement joins TRBV2 to TRBJ2-7; D remains unclear. Trimming cost V 6 bases and J 0 bases, with 18 bases left between them. Per germline, CDR1 SNHLY and CDR2 FYNNEI. The CDR3 has 16 amino acids. The CDR3 DNA reads TGTGCCAGCAGGGATCTCTCGCGTGTAAGCTCCTACGAGCAGTACTTC. Encoded protein: CASRDLSRVSSYEQYF.

With regard to this clonotype: Possible read error: a much larger clone is one base away. The V call is TRBV20-1, the J call TRBJ2-7; D is undetermined. This CDR3 region has 16 residues. The germline V gene encodes CDR1 DFQATT and CDR2 SNEGSKA (reference sequence). CDR3 amino acids: CCARWGMGPFSYEQYF. For the CDR3, the DNA is TGCTGTGCTAGGTGGGGTATGGGCCCCTTCTCCTACGAGCAGTACTTC.

J is TRBJ2-1 and V is TRBV18, with a weak D call TRBD1 (5 bases). Trimming took 0 bases from V and 6 from J, leaving 9 bases between them. Germline V gene sequence: CDR1 KGHSH, CDR2 LQKENI. The CDR3 is 14 amino acids. CDR3: CASSPPAGFNEQFF. The CDR3 region has the DNA TGTGCCAGCTCACCACCGGCAGGGTTCAATGAGCAGTTCTTC.

In this sample, this clonotype turned up once. This rearrangement joins TRBV20-1 to TRBJ2-2, with D hard to call. V was pared by 3 bases and J by 6 bases, with 11 bases between. Germline CDR1 DFQATT, CDR2 SNEGSKA (reference sequence). The CDR3 consists of 13 residues. The CDR3 nucleotides read TGCAGTGCTAGGGGAAGGTTAGCCGGGGAGCTGTTTTTT. Its protein is CSARGRLAGELFF.

This chain connects TRBV7-9 to TRBJ2-5; 9 positions match TRBD2. The CDR3 spans 14 residues. Germline V gives CDR1 SEHNR, CDR2 FQNEAQ (reference sequence). V lost 8 bases to trimming and J lost 5 bases; unmatched junction nucleotides: 9. DNA of the CDR3: TGTGCCAGCGGACGAGCGGGAGGAGGGGAGACCCAGTACTTC. This sequence encodes CASGRAGGGETQYF.

The rearrangement uses TRBV6-2 or TRBV6-3 and TRBJ2-4; D unresolved. The V gene lost 2 bases and the J gene lost 5 bases, with 10 bases spanning the gap. Germline assignment: CDR1 MNHEY and CDR2 SVGEGT. The CDR3 contains 14 residues. The DNA for the CDR3 is TGTGCCAGCAGTTACCCCGGACCACAAAACATTCAGTACTTC. Encoded protein: CASSYPGPQNIQYF.

Only one count was recorded for this clonotype. Sequence at one end of the junction differs from germline and may be a read error. The gene calls are TRBV5-1 and TRBJ2-5; D not certain. CDR3 length equals 16 residues. From germline, CDR1 is SGHRS and CDR2 YFSETQ. Here the CDR3 DNA reads TGCGCCAGCAGCTGGACGGACCCACCAAGCCAAGAGACCCTGTACTTC. Amino acids: CASSWTDPPSQETLYF. The full variable domain, its missing parts supplied by reference TRBV5-1 and TRBJ2-5, is KAGVTQTPRYLIKTRGQQVTLSCSPISGHRSVSWYQQTPGQGLQFLFEYFSETQRNKGNFPGRFSGRQFSNSRSEMNVSTLELGDSALYLCASSWTDPPSQETLYFGPGTRLLVL.

The J gene is TRBJ2-3, the V gene TRBV7-8; 9 bases are shared with TRBD1. The V segment lost 2 bases and the J segment 5 bases; nucleotides outside the gene matches: 8. CDR1 and CDR2 from the germline V gene are SGHVS and FQNEAQ. This CDR3 comprises 16 residues. CDR3 sequence (DNA): TGTGCCAGCAGCTTACCCGGGACAGGGCGGGGAGATACGCAGTATTTT. This encodes CASSLPGTGRGDTQYF.

This clonotype came up many times. Sequence at one end of the junction differs from germline and may be a read error. The chain carries TRBV12-3 or TRBV12-4 and TRBJ2-1; D gene unclear. The CDR3 consists of 13 residues. The CDR3 DNA reads TGTGCCAGCAGCACTTCCCCGACCCGGAGCGAGAATTTC. Protein sequence: CASSTSPTRSENF.

The chain joins TRBV15 to TRBJ2-5; D unclear. Looked up from germline, CDR1 is LNHNV and CDR2 is YYDKDF (reference sequence). V lost 5 bases to trimming and J lost 5 bases, with 15 bases between them. The CDR3 is 14 residues long. This CDR3 reads CATSPRSSRETQYF. The CDR3 DNA follows: TGTGCCACCAGCCCCCGATCCTCCCGGGAGACCCAGTACTTC. The entire variable domain, with the rest obtained from reference TRBV15 and TRBJ2-5, is as follows: DAMVIQNPRYQVTQFGKPVTLSCSQTLNHNVMYWYQQKSSQAPKLLFHYYDKDFNNEADTPDNFQSRRPNTSFCFLDIRSPGLGDTAMYLCATSPRSSRETQYFGPGTRLLVL.

The chain couples TRBV5-1 to TRBJ2-5; D may correspond to TRBD1 or TRBD2 (5 bases each). This CDR3 region has 14 residues. The germline V and J ends were trimmed by 4 bases and 0 bases, with 10 bases remaining between them. Germline loops: CDR1 SGHRS, CDR2 YFSETQ. The CDR3 region is CASSQGRYQETQYF. CDR3 sequence (DNA): TGCGCCAGCAGCCAGGGACGATACCAAGAGACCCAGTACTTC. Supplemented by reference TRBV5-1 and TRBJ2-5, the full variable domain reads KAGVTQTPRYLIKTRGQQVTLSCSPISGHRSVSWYQQTPGQGLQFLFEYFSETQRNKGNFPGRFSGRQFSNSRSEMNVSTLELGDSALYLCASSQGRYQETQYFGPGTRLLVL.

This clonotype showed up just a few times. This chain links TRBV19 with TRBJ1-5; D is ambiguous. Germline-derived CDR1 and CDR2 are LNHDA and SQIVND (reference sequence). The germline V and J ends were trimmed by 7 bases and 0 bases, with 16 bases remaining between them. The CDR3 extends over 16 amino acids. CDR3 amino acids: CASTPEQSYSNQPQHF. DNA of the CDR3: TGTGCCAGTACGCCCGAACAGAGCTATAGCAATCAGCCCCAGCATTTT. Full variable domain (remainder filled in from reference TRBV19 and TRBJ1-5): DGGITQSPKYLFRKEGQNVTLSCEQNLNHDAMYWYRQDPGQGLRLIYYSQIVNDFQKGDIAEGYSVSREKKESFPLTVTSAQKNPTAFYLCASTPEQSYSNQPQHFGDGTRLSIL.

The chain combines TRBV7-2 with TRBJ2-1, with TRBD1 identical over 10 bases. Germline CDR1 SGHTA, CDR2 FQGNSA. With V trimmed by 5 bases and J by 7 bases, 8 bases remained unmatched. The CDR3 is made up of 15 amino acids. CDR3 sequence (DNA): TGTGCCAGCAGCCAAGGGACAGGGGAGGGTAATGAGCAGTTCTTC. Residues: CASSQGTGEGNEQFF.

Only a few counts were recorded for this clonotype. This chain links TRBV20-1 with TRBJ1-2, with D perhaps TRBD1 (6 bases). The CDR3 runs to 13 residues. Germline V CDR1 and CDR2: DFQATT, SNEGSKA (reference sequence). The germline V and J ends were trimmed by 8 bases and 2 bases, with 15 bases remaining between them. CDR3 nucleotide sequence: TGCAGTACGGAGGACAGCCCCAACTATGGCTACACCTTC. It yields the protein CSTEDSPNYGYTF.

V is TRBV20-1 and J is TRBJ1-2; 9 nucleotides align to TRBD1. Germline CDR1 and CDR2: DFQATT and SNEGSKA (reference sequence). The V gene end was trimmed by 4 bases and the J gene end by 5 bases; junction bases not matched to a gene: 5. This CDR3 has 13 residues. As DNA, the CDR3 is TGCAGTGCTACGGACAGGGGCATGTATGGCTACACCTTC. Translating gives CSATDRGMYGYTF.